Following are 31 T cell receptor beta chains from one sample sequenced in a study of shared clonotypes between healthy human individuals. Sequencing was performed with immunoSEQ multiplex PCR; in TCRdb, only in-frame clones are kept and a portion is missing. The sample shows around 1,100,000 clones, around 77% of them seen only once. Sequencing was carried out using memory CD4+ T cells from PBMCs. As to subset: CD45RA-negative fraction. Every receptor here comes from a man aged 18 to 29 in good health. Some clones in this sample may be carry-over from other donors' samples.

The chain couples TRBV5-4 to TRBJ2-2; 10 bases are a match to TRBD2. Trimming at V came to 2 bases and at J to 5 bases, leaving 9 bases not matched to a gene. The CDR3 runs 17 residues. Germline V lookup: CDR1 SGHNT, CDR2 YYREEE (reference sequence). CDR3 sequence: CASSFASGSRSTGELFF. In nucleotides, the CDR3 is TGTGCCAGCAGCTTTGCTAGCGGGAGTCGAAGTACCGGGGAGCTGTTTTTT.

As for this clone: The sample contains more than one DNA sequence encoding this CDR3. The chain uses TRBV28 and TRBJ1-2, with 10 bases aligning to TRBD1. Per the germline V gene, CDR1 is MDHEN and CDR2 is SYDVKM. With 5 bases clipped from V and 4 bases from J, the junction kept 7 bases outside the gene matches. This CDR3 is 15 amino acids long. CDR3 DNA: TGTGCCAGCAGTCCCGGGACAGGGGTTTTCTATGGCTACACCTTC. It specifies CASSPGTGVFYGYTF.

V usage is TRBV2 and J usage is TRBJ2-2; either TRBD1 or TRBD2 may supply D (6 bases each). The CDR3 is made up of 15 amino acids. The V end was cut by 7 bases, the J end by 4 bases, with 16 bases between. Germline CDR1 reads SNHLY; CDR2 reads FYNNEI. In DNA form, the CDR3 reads TGTGCCAGCACTCGCGTCAGGGGAGGCACCGGGGAGCTGTTTTTT. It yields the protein CASTRVRGGTGELFF.

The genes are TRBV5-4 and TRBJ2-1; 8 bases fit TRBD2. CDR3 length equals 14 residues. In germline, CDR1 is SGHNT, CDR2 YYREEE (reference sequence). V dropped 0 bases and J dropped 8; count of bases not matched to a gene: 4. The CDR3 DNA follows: TGTGCCAGCAGCTTGGAAGGACTAGCCGATGAGCAGTTCTTC. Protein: CASSLEGLADEQFF.

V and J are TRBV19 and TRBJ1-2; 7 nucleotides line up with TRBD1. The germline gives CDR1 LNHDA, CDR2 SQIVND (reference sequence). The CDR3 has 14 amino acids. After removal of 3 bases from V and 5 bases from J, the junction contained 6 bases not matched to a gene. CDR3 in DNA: TGTGCCAGTAGTATTAACAGGGGACGATATGGCTACACCTTC. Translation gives CASSINRGRYGYTF. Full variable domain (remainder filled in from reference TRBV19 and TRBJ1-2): DGGITQSPKYLFRKEGQNVTLSCEQNLNHDAMYWYRQDPGQGLRLIYYSQIVNDFQKGDIAEGYSVSREKKESFPLTVTSAQKNPTAFYLCASSINRGRYGYTFGSGTRLTVV.

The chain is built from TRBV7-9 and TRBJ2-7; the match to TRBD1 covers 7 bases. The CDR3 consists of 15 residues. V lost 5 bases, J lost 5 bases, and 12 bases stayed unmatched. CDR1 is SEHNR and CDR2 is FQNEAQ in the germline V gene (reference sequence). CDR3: CASSPGQVFGNEQYF. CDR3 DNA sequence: TGTGCCAGCAGCCCCGGACAGGTGTTCGGGAACGAGCAGTACTTC.

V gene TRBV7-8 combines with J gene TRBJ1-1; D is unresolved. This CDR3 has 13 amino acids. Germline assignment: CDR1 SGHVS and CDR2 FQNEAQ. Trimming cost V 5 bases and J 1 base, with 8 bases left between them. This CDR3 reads CASSTQQNTEAFF. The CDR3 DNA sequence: TGTGCCAGCAGCACCCAACAGAACACTGAAGCTTTCTTT. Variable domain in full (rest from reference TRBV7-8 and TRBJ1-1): GAGVSQSPRYKVAKRGQDVALRCDPISGHVSLFWYQQALGQGPEFLTYFQNEAQLDKSGLPSDRFFAERPEGSVSTLKIQRTQQEDSAVYLCASSTQQNTEAFFGQGTRLTVV.

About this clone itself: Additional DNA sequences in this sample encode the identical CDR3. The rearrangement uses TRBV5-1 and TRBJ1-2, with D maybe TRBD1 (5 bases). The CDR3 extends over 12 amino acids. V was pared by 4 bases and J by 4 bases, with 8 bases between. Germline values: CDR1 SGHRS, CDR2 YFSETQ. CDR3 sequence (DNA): TGCGCCAGCAGCAGAGACAGCTATGGCTACACCTTC. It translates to CASSRDSYGYTF.

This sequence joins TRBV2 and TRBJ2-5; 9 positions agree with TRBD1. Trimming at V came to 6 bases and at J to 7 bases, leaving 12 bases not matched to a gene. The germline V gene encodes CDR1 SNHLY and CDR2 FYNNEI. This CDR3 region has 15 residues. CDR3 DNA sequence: TGTGCCAGCAGGGCCGGGACAGGGACGTCCGGGACCCAGTACTTC. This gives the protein CASRAGTGTSGTQYF.

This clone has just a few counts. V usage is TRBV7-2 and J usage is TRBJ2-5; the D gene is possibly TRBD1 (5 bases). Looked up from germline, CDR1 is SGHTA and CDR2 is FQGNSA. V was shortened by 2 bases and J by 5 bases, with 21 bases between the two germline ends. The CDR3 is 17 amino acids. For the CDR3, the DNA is TGTGCCAGCAGCTTATGGGGCGGAGATCGAATTGGGGAGACCCAGTACTTC. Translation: CASSLWGGDRIGETQYF.

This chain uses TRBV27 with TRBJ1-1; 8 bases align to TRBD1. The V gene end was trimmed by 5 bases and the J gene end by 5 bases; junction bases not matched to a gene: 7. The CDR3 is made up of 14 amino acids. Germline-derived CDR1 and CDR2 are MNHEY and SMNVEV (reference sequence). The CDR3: CASSTFRGRTEAFF. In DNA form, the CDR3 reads TGTGCCAGCAGTACCTTCAGGGGGCGGACTGAAGCTTTCTTT.

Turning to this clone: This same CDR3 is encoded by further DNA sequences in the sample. The CDR3 DNA is TGTGCCAGCTCACCCCGGGACAGGGGCGAAGCTTTCTTT. As protein: CASSPRDRGEAFF. The chain employs TRBV18 and TRBJ1-1; 10 bases are a match to TRBD1. CDR3 length equals 13 residues. V lost 3 bases, J lost 8 bases, and 3 bases stayed unmatched. Per the germline V gene, CDR1 is KGHSH and CDR2 is LQKENI.

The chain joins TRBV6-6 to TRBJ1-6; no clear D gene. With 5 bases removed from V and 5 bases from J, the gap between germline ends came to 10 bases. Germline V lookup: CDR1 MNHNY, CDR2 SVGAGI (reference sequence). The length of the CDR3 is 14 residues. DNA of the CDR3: TGTGCCAGCAGTGCAGGCCTGGATAATTCACCCCTCCACTTT. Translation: CASSAGLDNSPLHF.

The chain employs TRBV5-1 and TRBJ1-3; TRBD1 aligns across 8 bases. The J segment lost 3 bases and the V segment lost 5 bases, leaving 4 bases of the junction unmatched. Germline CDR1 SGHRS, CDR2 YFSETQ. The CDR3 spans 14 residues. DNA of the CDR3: TGCGCCAGCAGTCCAGGGGGCTTTGGAAACACCATATATTTT. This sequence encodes CASSPGGFGNTIYF. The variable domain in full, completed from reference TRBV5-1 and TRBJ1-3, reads KAGVTQTPRYLIKTRGQQVTLSCSPISGHRSVSWYQQTPGQGLQFLFEYFSETQRNKGNFPGRFSGRQFSNSRSEMNVSTLELGDSALYLCASSPGGFGNTIYFGEGSWLTVV.

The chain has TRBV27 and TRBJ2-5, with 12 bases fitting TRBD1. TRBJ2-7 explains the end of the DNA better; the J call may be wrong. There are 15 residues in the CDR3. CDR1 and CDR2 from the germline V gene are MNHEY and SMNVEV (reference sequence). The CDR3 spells CASRSGQGATYEQYF. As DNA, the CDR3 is TGTGCCAGCAGGTCGGGACAGGGGGCAACCTACGAGCAGTACTTC.

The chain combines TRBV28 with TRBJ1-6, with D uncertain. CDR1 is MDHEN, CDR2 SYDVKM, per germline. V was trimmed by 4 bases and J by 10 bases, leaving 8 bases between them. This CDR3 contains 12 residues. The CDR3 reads CASSWWRSPLHF. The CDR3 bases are TGTGCCAGCAGTTGGTGGCGATCACCCCTCCACTTT.

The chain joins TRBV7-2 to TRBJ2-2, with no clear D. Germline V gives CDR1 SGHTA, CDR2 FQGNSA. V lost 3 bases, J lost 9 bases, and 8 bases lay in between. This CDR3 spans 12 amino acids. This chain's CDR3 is CASSLIGWELFF. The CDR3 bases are TGTGCCAGCAGCTTGATTGGGTGGGAGCTGTTTTTT. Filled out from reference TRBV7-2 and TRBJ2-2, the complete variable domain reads GAGVSQSPSNKVTEKGKDVELRCDPISGHTALYWYRQSLGQGLEFLIYFQGNSAPDKSGLPSDRFSAERTGGSVSTLTIQRTQQEDSAVYLCASSLIGWELFFGEGSRLTVL.

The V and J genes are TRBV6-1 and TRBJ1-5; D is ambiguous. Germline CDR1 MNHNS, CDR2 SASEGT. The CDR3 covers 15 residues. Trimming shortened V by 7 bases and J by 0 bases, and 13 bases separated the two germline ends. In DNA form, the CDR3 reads TGTGCCAGCAATCCACATCTGAGTAGCAATCAGCCCCAGCATTTT. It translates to CASNPHLSSNQPQHF.

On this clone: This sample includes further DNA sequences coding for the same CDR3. The DNA of the CDR3 is TGTGCCAGCAGTTACGACGGGAACTATGGCTACACCTTC. Its translation is CASSYDGNYGYTF. The rearrangement uses TRBV6-5 and TRBJ1-2, with D unclear. The CDR3 contains 13 residues. V lost 2 bases, J lost 2 bases, and 6 bases lay in between. CDR1 and CDR2 (germline): MNHEY, SVGAGI.

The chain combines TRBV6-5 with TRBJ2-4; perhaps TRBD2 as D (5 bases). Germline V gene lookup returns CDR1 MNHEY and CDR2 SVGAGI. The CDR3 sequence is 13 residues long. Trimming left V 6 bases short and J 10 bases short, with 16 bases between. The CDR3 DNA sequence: TGTGCCAGCAGAGAACGCGGACTGACTATTCAGTACTTC. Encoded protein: CASRERGLTIQYF.

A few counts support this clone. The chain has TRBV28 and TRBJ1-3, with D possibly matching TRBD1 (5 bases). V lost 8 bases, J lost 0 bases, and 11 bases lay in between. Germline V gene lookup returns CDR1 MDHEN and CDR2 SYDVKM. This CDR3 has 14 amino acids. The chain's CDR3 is CASADSTSGNTIYF. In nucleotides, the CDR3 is TGTGCCAGCGCCGACAGCACCTCTGGAAACACCATATATTTT.

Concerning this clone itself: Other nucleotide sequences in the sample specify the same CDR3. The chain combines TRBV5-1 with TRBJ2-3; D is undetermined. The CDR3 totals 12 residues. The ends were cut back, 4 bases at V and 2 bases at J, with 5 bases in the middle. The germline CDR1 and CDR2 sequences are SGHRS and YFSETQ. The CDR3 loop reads CASSPNTDTQYF. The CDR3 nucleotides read TGCGCCAGCAGCCCTAACACAGATACGCAGTATTTT.

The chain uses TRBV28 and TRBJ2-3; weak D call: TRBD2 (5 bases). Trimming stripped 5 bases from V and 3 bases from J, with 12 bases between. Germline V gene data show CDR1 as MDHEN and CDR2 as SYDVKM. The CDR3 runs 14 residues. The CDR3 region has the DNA TGTGCCAGCAGTCGACGGTGGAGGACAGATACGCAGTATTTT. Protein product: CASSRRWRTDTQYF.

For the CDR3, the DNA is TGCGCCAGCAGCCAAGCGTACCTAACAACTAGCTCCGGGGAGCTGTTTTTT. It translates to CASSQAYLTTSSGELFF. This chain uses TRBV4-1 with TRBJ2-2, with D maybe TRBD2 (6 bases). Per the germline V gene, CDR1 is MGHRA and CDR2 is YSYEKL. Trimming removed 1 base at V and 6 bases at J, with 18 bases between. The CDR3 runs 17 residues.

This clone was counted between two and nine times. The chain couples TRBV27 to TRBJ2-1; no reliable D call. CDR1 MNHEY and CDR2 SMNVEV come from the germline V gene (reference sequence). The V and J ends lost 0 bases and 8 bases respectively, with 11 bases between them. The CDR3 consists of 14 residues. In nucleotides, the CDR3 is TGTGCCAGCAGTTTATCGAGGCTGACCGATGAGCAGTTCTTC. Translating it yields CASSLSRLTDEQFF.

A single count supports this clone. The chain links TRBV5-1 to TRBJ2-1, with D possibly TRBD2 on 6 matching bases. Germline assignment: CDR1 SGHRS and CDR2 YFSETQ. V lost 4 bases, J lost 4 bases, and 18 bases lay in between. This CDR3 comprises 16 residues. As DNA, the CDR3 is TGCGCCAGCAGCCCCTGGGAGCGGGCCCTGTACAATGAGCAGTTCTTC. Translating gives CASSPWERALYNEQFF.

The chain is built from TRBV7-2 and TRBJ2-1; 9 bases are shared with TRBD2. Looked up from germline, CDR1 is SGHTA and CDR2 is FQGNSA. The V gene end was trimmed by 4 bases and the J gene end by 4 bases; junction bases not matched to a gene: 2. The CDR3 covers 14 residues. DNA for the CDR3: TGTGCCAGCAGCTCGACTAGCGGATACAATGAGCAGTTCTTC. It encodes CASSSTSGYNEQFF. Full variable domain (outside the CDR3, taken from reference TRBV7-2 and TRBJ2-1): GAGVSQSPSNKVTEKGKDVELRCDPISGHTALYWYRQSLGQGLEFLIYFQGNSAPDKSGLPSDRFSAERTGGSVSTLTIQRTQQEDSAVYLCASSSTSGYNEQFFGPGTRLTVL.

This chain's CDR3 is CASSTQGTRANVLTF. Here the CDR3 DNA reads TGTGCCAGTAGTACCCAGGGGACGCGGGCCAACGTCCTGACTTTC. The V call is TRBV19, the J call TRBJ2-6, with a possible D match to TRBD1 (6 bases). CDR1 is LNHDA and CDR2 is SQIVND in the germline V gene (reference sequence). The CDR3 totals 15 residues. Trimming pared 4 bases from V and 5 bases from J, leaving 12 bases between.

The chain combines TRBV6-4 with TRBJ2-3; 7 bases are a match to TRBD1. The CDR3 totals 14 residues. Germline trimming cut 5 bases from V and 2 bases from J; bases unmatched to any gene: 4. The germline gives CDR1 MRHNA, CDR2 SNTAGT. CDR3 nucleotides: TGTGCCAGCAGTCGACAGGGCCCCACAGATACGCAGTATTTT. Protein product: CASSRQGPTDTQYF.

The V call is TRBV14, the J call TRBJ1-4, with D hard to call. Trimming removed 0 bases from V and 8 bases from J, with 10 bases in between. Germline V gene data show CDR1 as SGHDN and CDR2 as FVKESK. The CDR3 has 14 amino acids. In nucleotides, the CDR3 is TGTGCCAGCAGCCAAGAGCCAGGAAAAGAAAAACTGTTTTTT. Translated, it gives CASSQEPGKEKLFF.

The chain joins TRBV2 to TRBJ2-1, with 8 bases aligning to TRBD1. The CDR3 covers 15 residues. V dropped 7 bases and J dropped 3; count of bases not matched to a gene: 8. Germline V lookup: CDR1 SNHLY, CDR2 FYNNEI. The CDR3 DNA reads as TGTGCCAGCAACCTCGACAGGGGCGACTACAATGAGCAGTTCTTC. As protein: CASNLDRGDYNEQFF.